Below are 9 T cell receptor beta chains sequenced from a single sample in a study of blood T cell repertoires in COVID-19 (dated by TCRdb to 2018 to 2020). Libraries came from the immunoSEQ multiplex PCR assay. Held by TCRdb, this immuneACCESS table contains in-frame sequences only and omits some clones. Under half of the omission traces to an unresolved V gene where checked; the cause of the rest is unknown. This sample lists about 120,000 clones; roughly 78% were detected once. The ten largest account for about a sixth of the sample. The source material was peripheral blood. All receptors derive from a man between 60 and 75 years old with active or convalescent COVID-19.

The chain links TRBV7-2 to TRBJ2-7, with D possibly TRBD2 on 6 matching bases. Trimming stripped 0 bases from V and 3 bases from J, with 18 bases between. This CDR3 region has 17 residues. Germline CDR1 and CDR2: SGHTA and FQGNSA. The CDR3 region has the DNA TGTGCCAGCAGCTTAGCAGACCCTAGCGTAGCCGTCTACGAGCAGTACTTC. Residues: CASSLADPSVAVYEQYF.

Only one count was recorded for this clone. The gene calls are TRBV4-2 and TRBJ1-3; D gene ambiguous. There are 17 residues in the CDR3. V lost 0 bases, J lost 0 bases, and 12 bases lay in between. Germline V CDR1 and CDR2: LGHNA, YNFKEQ. CDR3 bases: TGTGCCAGCAGCCAAGAACGGGTGGTGGACTCTGGAAACACCATATATTTT. It yields the protein CASSQERVVDSGNTIYF.

This chain connects TRBV7-2 to TRBJ2-1, with D perhaps TRBD1 (5 bases). CDR1 SGHTA and CDR2 FQGNSA come from the germline V gene. The CDR3 has 13 amino acids. Between the trimmed V and J ends, which lost 1 base and 6 bases, there was a span of 7 bases. The CDR3 loop is CASSLVGANEQFF. The CDR3 region has the DNA TGTGCCAGCAGCTTAGTAGGGGCCAATGAGCAGTTCTTC. The variable domain in full, with the rest retrieved from reference TRBV7-2 and TRBJ2-1, is GAGVSQSPSNKVTEKGKDVELRCDPISGHTALYWYRQSLGQGLEFLIYFQGNSAPDKSGLPSDRFSAERTGGSVSTLTIQRTQQEDSAVYLCASSLVGANEQFFGPGTRLTVL.

CDR3 bases: TGTGCCACCGCGACGGACGGGAGGGAGGGAGATACGCAGTATTTT. This encodes CATATDGREGDTQYF. The chain recombines TRBV10-3 with TRBJ2-3; 8 bases line up with TRBD2. The germline V gene has CDR1 ENHRY and CDR2 SYGVKD. The CDR3 sequence is 15 residues long. The V gene end was trimmed by 10 bases and the J gene end by 5 bases; junction bases not matched to a gene: 14.

The gene calls are TRBV2 and TRBJ2-2, with D maybe TRBD1 (5 bases). In germline, CDR1 is SNHLY, CDR2 FYNNEI. CDR3 length equals 14 residues. With 7 bases removed from V and 3 bases from J, the gap between germline ends came to 12 bases. CDR3 residues: CASTLRQYTGELFF. CDR3 bases: TGTGCCAGCACTCTTCGACAGTACACCGGGGAGCTGTTTTTT.

The rearrangement uses TRBV19 and TRBJ2-1; no clear D. The ends were cut back, 4 bases at V and 8 bases at J, with 15 bases in the middle. The CDR3 extends over 14 amino acids. Germline CDR1 is LNHDA and CDR2 is SQIVND (reference sequence). The CDR3 reads CASSTRRVAHEQFF. In nucleotides, the CDR3 is TGTGCCAGTAGTACCCGCCGTGTTGCGCATGAGCAGTTCTTC.

The CDR3 DNA is TGTGCCAGCAGCTTACCGGGACAGGGCGCAAGCAATGAGCAGTTCTTC. Translated: CASSLPGQGASNEQFF. V gene TRBV5-4 combines with J gene TRBJ2-1; TRBD1 agrees at 9 bases. The trim removed 2 bases at V and 6 bases at J, leaving 9 bases unmatched. Germline V gene sequence: CDR1 SGHNT, CDR2 YYREEE (reference sequence). The CDR3 contains 16 residues.

As DNA, the CDR3 is TGCGCCAGCAGCTTGGGGGTAGCGGGAGTCCAAGAGACCCAGTACTTC. Translation: CASSLGVAGVQETQYF. V gene TRBV5-1 combines with J gene TRBJ2-5; 9 positions match TRBD2. The CDR3 sequence is 16 residues long. V lost 0 bases, J lost 1 base, and 4 bases stayed unmatched. Germline lookup yields CDR1 SGHRS and CDR2 YFSETQ.

The chain employs TRBV29-1 and TRBJ2-3; tentatively, D is TRBD1 (6 bases). Germline CDR1 is SQVTM and CDR2 is ANQGSEA. The germline V and J ends were trimmed by 3 bases and 8 bases, with 9 bases remaining between them. The CDR3 has 11 residues. The CDR3 loop is CSVDQQGTQYF. For the CDR3, the DNA is TGCAGCGTTGATCAACAGGGTACGCAGTATTTT.